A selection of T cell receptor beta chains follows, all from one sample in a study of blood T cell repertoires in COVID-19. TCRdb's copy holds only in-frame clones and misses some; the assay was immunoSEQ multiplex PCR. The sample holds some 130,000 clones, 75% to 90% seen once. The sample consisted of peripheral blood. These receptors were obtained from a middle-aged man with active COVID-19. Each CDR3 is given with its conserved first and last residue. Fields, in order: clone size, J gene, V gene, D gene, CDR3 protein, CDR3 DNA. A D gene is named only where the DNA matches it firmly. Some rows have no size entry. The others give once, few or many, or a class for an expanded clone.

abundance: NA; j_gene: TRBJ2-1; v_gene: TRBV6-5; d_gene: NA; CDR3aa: CASSLSGVSNNEQFF; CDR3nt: TGTGCCAGCAGTTTATCGGGGGTCTCTAACAATGAGCAGTTCTTC
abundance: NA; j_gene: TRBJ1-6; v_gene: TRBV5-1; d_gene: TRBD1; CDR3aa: CASSSPYRGSYNSPLHF; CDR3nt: TGCGCCAGCAGCTCACCATACAGGGGTTCCTATAATTCACCCCTCCACTTT
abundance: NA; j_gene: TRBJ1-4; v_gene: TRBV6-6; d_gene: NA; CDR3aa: CASSLVWNEKLFF; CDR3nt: TGTGCCAGCAGCTTAGTATGGAATGAAAAACTGTTTTTT
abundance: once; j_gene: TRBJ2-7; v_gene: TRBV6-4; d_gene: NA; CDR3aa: CASSEIGGYEQYF; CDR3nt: TGTGCCAGCAGTGAGATAGGAGGGTACGAGCAGTACTTC
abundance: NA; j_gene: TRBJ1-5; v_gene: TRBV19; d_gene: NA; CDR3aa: CASGSRANGQPQHF; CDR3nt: TGTGCTAGCGGGAGCAGGGCTAACGGTCAGCCCCAGCATTTT
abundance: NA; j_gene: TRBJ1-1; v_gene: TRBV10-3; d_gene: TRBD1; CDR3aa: CASRGTGDSTEAFF; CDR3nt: TGTGCCTCCCGGGGGACAGGGGACAGTACTGAAGCTTTCTTT
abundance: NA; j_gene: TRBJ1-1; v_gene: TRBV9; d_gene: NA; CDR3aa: CASSVEAGSAEAFF; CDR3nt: TGTGCCAGCAGCGTAGAGGCCGGGAGTGCTGAAGCTTTCTTT
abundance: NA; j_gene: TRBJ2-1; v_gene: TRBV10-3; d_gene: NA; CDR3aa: CAISDDRGLPYNEQFF; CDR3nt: TGTGCCATATCAGACGATCGCGGCTTACCCTACAATGAGCAGTTCTTC
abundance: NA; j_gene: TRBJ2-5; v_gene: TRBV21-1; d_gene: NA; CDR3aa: CASVGVRGPNQETQYF; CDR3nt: TGTGCCAGCGTAGGGGTCAGGGGCCCCAACCAAGAGACCCAGTACTTC
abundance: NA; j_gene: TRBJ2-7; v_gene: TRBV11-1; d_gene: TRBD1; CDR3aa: CASSLGDQGARYEQYF; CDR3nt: TGTGCCAGCAGCTTGGGGGACCAGGGGGCTCGCTACGAGCAGTACTTC
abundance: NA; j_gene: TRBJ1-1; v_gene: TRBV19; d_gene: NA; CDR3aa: CASSSAGKMNTEAFF; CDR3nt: TGTGCCAGTAGTTCGGCAGGGAAAATGAACACTGAAGCTTTCTTT
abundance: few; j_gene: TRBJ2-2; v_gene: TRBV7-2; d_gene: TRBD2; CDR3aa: CASSLGLAGGITGELFF; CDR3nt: TGTGCCAGCAGCTTGGGACTAGCGGGGGGTATCACCGGGGAGCTGTTTTTT
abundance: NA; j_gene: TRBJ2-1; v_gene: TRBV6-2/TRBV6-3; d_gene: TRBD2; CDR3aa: CASSYRGGYNEQFF; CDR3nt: TGTGCCAGCAGTTACCGGGGGGGCTACAATGAGCAGTTCTTC
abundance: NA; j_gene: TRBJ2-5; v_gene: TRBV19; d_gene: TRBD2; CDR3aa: CASKKLAGIQETQYF; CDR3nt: TGTGCCAGTAAAAAGCTAGCGGGGATTCAAGAGACCCAGTACTTC
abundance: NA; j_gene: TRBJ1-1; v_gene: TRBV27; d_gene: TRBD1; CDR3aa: CASSGQGLGNTEAFF; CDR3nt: TGTGCCAGCAGTGGACAGGGTCTAGGGAACACTGAAGCTTTCTTT
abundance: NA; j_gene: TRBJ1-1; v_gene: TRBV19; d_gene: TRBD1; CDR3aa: CASSPWTGGTEAFF; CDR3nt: TGTGCCAGTAGCCCCTGGACAGGGGGCACTGAAGCTTTCTTT
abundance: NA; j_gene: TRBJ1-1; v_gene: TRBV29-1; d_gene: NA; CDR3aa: CSVEGRANTEAFF; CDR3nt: TGCAGCGTTGAAGGCCGAGCGAACACTGAAGCTTTCTTT
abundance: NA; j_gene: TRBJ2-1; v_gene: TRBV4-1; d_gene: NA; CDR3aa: CASSQDRGAGAYNEQFF; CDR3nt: TGCGCCAGCAGCCAAGATAGAGGGGCAGGGGCCTACAATGAGCAGTTCTTC
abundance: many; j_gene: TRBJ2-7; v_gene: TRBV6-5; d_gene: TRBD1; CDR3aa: CASSRDRGVTYEQYF; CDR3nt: TGTGCCAGCAGCCGGGACAGGGGCGTAACCTACGAGCAGTACTTC
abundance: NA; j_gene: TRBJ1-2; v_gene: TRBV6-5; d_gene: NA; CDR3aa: CASTVTGDGYTF; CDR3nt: TGTGCCAGCACAGTAACGGGAGATGGCTACACCTTC
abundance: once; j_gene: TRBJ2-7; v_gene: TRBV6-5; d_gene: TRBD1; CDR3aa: CASSYGTGFYEQYF; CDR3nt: TGTGCCAGCAGTTATGGGACAGGCTTCTACGAGCAGTACTTC
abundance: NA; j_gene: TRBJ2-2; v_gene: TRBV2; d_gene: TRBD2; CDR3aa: CASSPSGGNTGELFF; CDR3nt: TGTGCCAGCAGTCCAAGCGGGGGAAACACCGGGGAGCTGTTTTTT